This T cell receptor (beta chain) was obtained from a study of CD8 T cells in ankylosing spondylitis. With molecular barcodes, quantitative 5'-RACE was used to make the TCR beta libraries. TCRdb re-derived calls from the 5' RACE reads in MiXCR, one entry per CDR3 protein. The sample contains roughly 440,000 distinct CDR3 sequences, 15% to 20% of which appear only once. Whole-study findings and limits: Some of the motif variants had earlier been found in reactive arthritis patients' fluid and blood. Clones that were linked to disease were CD8+ and were relatively rare in peripheral blood. Among TCR beta sequences, a motif of eight or nine highly homologous variants appeared characteristic of ankylosing spondylitis blood. The authors reported significant enrichment of disease-linked clones in matched ankylosing spondylitis synovial fluid.

The germline CDR1 and CDR2 sequences are SGHAT and FQNNGV. The V end lost 2 bases, the J end lost 1 base, and 18 bases lay between the germline ends. The CDR3 totals 18 residues. About this clonotype itself: What it binds is unknown.

The genes are TRBV11-2 and TRBJ2-1, with a possible D match to TRBD1 (6 bases). This receptor was identified in a male donor with ankylosing spondylitis. The specimen sequenced was blood, either unsorted or a sorted T cell fraction (not recorded which). CDR3 bases: TGTGCCAGCAGCTTAAGATACAGGACAGAGAGTTCCTACAATGAGCAGTTCTTC. It specifies CASSLRYRTESSYNEQFF.